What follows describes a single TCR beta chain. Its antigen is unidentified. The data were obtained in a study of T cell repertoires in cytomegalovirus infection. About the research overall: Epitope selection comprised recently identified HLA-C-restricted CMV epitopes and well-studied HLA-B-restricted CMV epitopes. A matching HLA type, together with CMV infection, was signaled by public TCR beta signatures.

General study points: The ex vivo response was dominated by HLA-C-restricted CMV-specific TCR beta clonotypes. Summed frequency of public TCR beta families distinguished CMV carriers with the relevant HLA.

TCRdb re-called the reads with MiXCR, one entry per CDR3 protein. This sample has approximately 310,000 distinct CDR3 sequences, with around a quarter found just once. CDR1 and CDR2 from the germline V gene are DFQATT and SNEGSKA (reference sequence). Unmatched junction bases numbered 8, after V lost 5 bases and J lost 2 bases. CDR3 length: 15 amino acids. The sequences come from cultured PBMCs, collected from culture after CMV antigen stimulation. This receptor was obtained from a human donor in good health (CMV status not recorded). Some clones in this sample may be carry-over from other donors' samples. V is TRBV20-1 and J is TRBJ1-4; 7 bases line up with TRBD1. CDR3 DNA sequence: TGCAGTGCTCCCCAGGGGGGTGGGACTAATGAAAAACTGTTTTTT. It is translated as CSAPQGGGTNEKLFF.